These T cell receptor beta chains were read from a single sample in a study of cytomegalovirus exposure and HLA in healthy donors. Clones were read by immunoSEQ multiplex PCR, and TCRdb kept only the in-frame ones, dropping some. The table shows about 160,000 clones, with 70% to 90% occurring only once. Sequenced material: PBMCs. The origin of the receptors is a woman aged 18-35 years in good health and CMV-seronegative. The CDR3 runs from the conserved cysteine through the conserved F or W. Fields, in order: D gene, V gene, clone size, J gene, CDR3 protein, CDR3 DNA. The D gene is left open where the match is weak. Size tells how often a clone was seen (once, few, many) or the class of an expanded clone, and some rows leave it out.

TRBD1	TRBV27	.	TRBJ2-2	CASTRSGTGVGELFF	TGTGCCAGCACCCGCAGCGGGACAGGGGTCGGGGAGCTGTTTTTT
.	TRBV4-1	few	TRBJ2-4	CASSQDLGSPDIQYF	TGCGCCAGCAGCCAAGACCTAGGGAGTCCGGACATTCAGTACTTC
.	TRBV28	.	TRBJ1-1	CASRVYEAFF	TGTGCCAGCAGAGTCTATGAAGCTTTCTTT
.	TRBV5-1	.	TRBJ2-5	CASSRGTWVPGGQGETQYF	TGCGCCAGCAGCCGGGGTACGTGGGTTCCGGGAGGACAGGGAGAGACCCAGTACTTC
TRBD1	TRBV28	.	TRBJ2-7	CASSQGGSSYEQYF	TGTGCCAGCAGTCAAGGGGGCAGTTCCTACGAGCAGTACTTC
.	TRBV28	.	TRBJ1-2	CASSFGGPNYGYTF	TGTGCCAGCAGTTTTGGGGGCCCTAACTATGGCTACACCTTC
TRBD2	TRBV19	.	TRBJ2-7	CASSPSGLAGGLSSYEQYF	TGTGCCAGTAGTCCCTCCGGGCTAGCGGGAGGCCTAAGCTCCTACGAGCAGTACTTC
.	TRBV5-6	.	TRBJ2-1	CASSLRGGSYNEQFF	TGTGCCAGCAGCTTGAGGGGAGGATCCTACAATGAGCAGTTCTTC
TRBD1	TRBV6-5	.	TRBJ1-1	CAAGQGADTEAFF	TGTGCTGCGGGGCAGGGGGCAGACACTGAAGCTTTCTTT
.	TRBV28	.	TRBJ1-5	CASSLGREGAQPQHF	TGTGCCAGCAGTTTGGGCAGGGAAGGAGCTCAGCCCCAGCATTTT
.	TRBV6-6	.	TRBJ1-1	CASSYPNTEAFF	TGTGCCAGCAGTTATCCTAACACTGAAGCTTTCTTT
.	TRBV7-9	.	TRBJ1-2	CASNRDNNYGYTF	TGTGCCAGCAACCGGGACAACAACTATGGCTACACCTTC
TRBD1	TRBV19	.	TRBJ1-5	CASSRNRGQNQPQHF	TGTGCCAGTAGTCGAAACAGGGGGCAAAATCAGCCCCAGCATTTT
TRBD1	TRBV28	.	TRBJ2-5	CASSKGGGETQYF	TGTGCCAGCAGTAAAGGGGGCGGGGAGACCCAGTACTTC
.	TRBV6-5	.	TRBJ1-5	CASSPEQGNSQPQHF	TGTGCCAGCAGCCCTGAACAGGGAAACAGTCAGCCCCAGCATTTT
.	TRBV4-2	.	TRBJ2-3	CASSPGDTQYF	TGTGCCAGCAGCCCAGGTGATACGCAGTATTTT
.	TRBV30	.	TRBJ1-3	CAWSTGSGNTIYF	TGTGCCTGGTCGACAGGATCTGGAAACACCATATATTTT
TRBD1	TRBV27	.	TRBJ1-2	CASSLTYRGRGYGYTF	TGTGCCAGCAGTTTAACGTATAGGGGGCGCGGCTATGGCTACACCTTC
.	TRBV28	.	TRBJ1-4	CASRIRGVDEKLFF	TGTGCCAGCAGAATACGGGGAGTCGATGAAAAACTGTTTTTT
TRBD1	TRBV11-2	.	TRBJ2-7	CASSRPGQLLPEQYF	TGTGCCAGCAGCCGCCCGGGACAGCTTCTTCCCGAGCAGTACTTC
TRBD1	TRBV10-3	.	TRBJ2-2	CAIRQLQGETGELFF	TGTGCCATCAGACAACTCCAGGGGGAGACCGGGGAGCTGTTTTTT
TRBD1	TRBV10-3	few	TRBJ1-5	CAIQGAGNQPQHF	TGTGCCATTCAGGGGGCAGGCAATCAGCCCCAGCATTTT
.	TRBV6-5	.	TRBJ1-2	CASRAWFGYTF	TGTGCCAGCAGGGCATGGTTCGGCTACACCTTC
.	TRBV6-5	few	TRBJ1-1	CASSPTGALNTEAFF	TGTGCCAGCAGTCCAACTGGGGCTTTGAACACTGAAGCTTTCTTT
.	TRBV1	.	TRBJ1-5	CTSSPGVSNQPQHF	TGCACCAGCAGCCCGGGAGTTAGCAATCAGCCCCAGCATTTT
TRBD1	TRBV7-9	.	TRBJ1-2	CASSVGDRGNGYTF	TGTGCCAGCAGCGTAGGGGACAGAGGGAATGGCTACACCTTC
TRBD1	TRBV9	.	TRBJ2-1	CASSIGTGPYNEQFF	TGTGCCAGCAGCATCGGGACAGGACCCTACAATGAGCAGTTCTTC
TRBD2	TRBV29-1	.	TRBJ2-1	CSVRDPLAGGSYNEQFF	TGCAGCGTCCGGGACCCTTTAGCGGGAGGGTCCTACAATGAGCAGTTCTTC
TRBD1	TRBV4-1	.	TRBJ1-2	CASSQPGQMPLGYGYTF	TGCGCCAGCAGCCAACCGGGACAGATGCCTTTGGGCTATGGCTACACCTTC
.	TRBV11-1	.	TRBJ1-6	CASSSSGIPSPLHF	TGTGCCAGCAGCTCCTCAGGGATCCCGTCACCCCTCCACTTT
.	TRBV6-5	.	TRBJ1-5	CASSVLGNQPQHF	TGTGCCAGCTCGGTCCTTGGCAATCAGCCCCAGCATTTT
TRBD1	TRBV30	.	TRBJ1-1	CAWSPTGITEAFF	TGTGCCTGGAGCCCGACAGGGATCACTGAAGCTTTCTTT
TRBD1	TRBV5-1	.	TRBJ1-3	CASRPNTGASGNTIYF	TGCGCCAGCAGACCCAATACAGGGGCCTCTGGAAACACCATATATTTT
.	TRBV21-1	.	TRBJ1-5	CASSKRGPQTGFNQPQHF	TGTGCCAGCAGCAAAAGGGGACCCCAGACAGGGTTCAATCAGCCCCAGCATTTT
.	TRBV5-1	.	TRBJ1-3	CASAPGGPSGNTIYF	TGCGCCAGCGCGCCGGGGGGACCCTCTGGAAACACCATATATTTT
TRBD1	TRBV5-4	.	TRBJ1-4	CASSGTGATNEKLFF	TGTGCCAGCAGCGGGACAGGGGCAACTAATGAAAAACTGTTTTTT
TRBD2	TRBV28	.	TRBJ2-7	CASKASPGGYEQYF	TGTGCCAGCAAGGCGAGCCCGGGGGGCTACGAGCAGTACTTC
TRBD1	TRBV6-5	.	TRBJ1-1	CASSSRQGQRGKAFF	TGTGCCAGCAGTTCGAGACAGGGGCAAAGGGGGAAAGCTTTCTTT
.	TRBV6-1	.	TRBJ1-2	CASSWEGAHGYTF	TGTGCCAGCAGTTGGGAAGGGGCCCATGGCTACACCTTC
.	TRBV30	.	TRBJ1-5	CAWNPQGYNQPQHF	TGTGCCTGGAACCCACAGGGCTACAATCAGCCCCAGCATTTT
TRBD1	TRBV6-5	.	TRBJ1-1	CASSNNRGGTEAFF	TGTGCCAGCAGTAATAACAGGGGGGGGACTGAAGCTTTCTTT
.	TRBV30	.	TRBJ2-5	CAWSVGGSETQYF	TGTGCCTGGAGTGTGGGGGGAAGTGAGACCCAGTACTTC
.	TRBV5-4	few	TRBJ1-3	CASSFWGAGNTIYF	TGTGCCAGCAGCTTTTGGGGCGCAGGAAACACCATATATTTT
.	TRBV5-1	few	TRBJ1-1	CASRPQSGGNTEAFF	TGCGCCAGCAGACCCCAGTCGGGGGGGAACACTGAAGCTTTCTTT
TRBD1	TRBV28	.	TRBJ2-5	CASSATGVREETQYF	TGTGCCAGCAGTGCTACAGGGGTCCGGGAAGAGACCCAGTACTTC
.	TRBV9	.	TRBJ1-1	CASSVSMNTEAFF	TGTGCCAGCAGCGTGAGTATGAACACTGAAGCTTTCTTT
TRBD2	TRBV19	.	TRBJ2-1	CASSPNSGRAGNNEQFF	TGTGCCAGTAGTCCCAATAGCGGGAGGGCAGGGAACAATGAGCAGTTCTTC
TRBD1	TRBV7-8	.	TRBJ1-1	CASSLAPWTGGTEAFF	TGTGCCAGCAGCTTAGCCCCCTGGACAGGGGGCACTGAAGCTTTCTTT
TRBD1	TRBV5-4	.	TRBJ2-2	CASSLPRGSDTGELFF	TGTGCCAGCAGCCTACCCAGGGGGTCGGACACCGGGGAGCTGTTTTTT
TRBD1	TRBV28	.	TRBJ2-5	CASSSTGEETQYF	TGTGCCAGCAGTTCCACAGGGGAAGAGACCCAGTACTTC
.	TRBV30	.	TRBJ1-2	CAWSEGQFYGYTF	TGTGCCTGGAGTGAAGGACAGTTTTATGGCTACACCTTC